The T cell receptor (beta chain) described here comes from a study of blood T cell repertoires in COVID-19 (TCRdb year 2020). Describing the broader study: The collaborator samples originated in the United States, Italy and Spain and spanned the acute and convalescent phases of COVID-19. The prospective study material was composed of cDNA or gDNA derived from T cells, B-cell-depleted T cells, or PBMCs. Deeply sampled blood TCRbeta repertoires from subjects exposed to, actively infected with, or recovered from COVID-19 were included in the dataset. A freely available public database, intended as a resource for researchers studying the immune response to SARS-CoV-2, is where the repertoires were released. Samples were obtained from the ongoing ImmuneRACE study (first 160 participants) and from about 1,300 subjects provided by 6 global collaborators. The sample metadata nearly always contained a de-identified subject ID, COVID-19 status, age in years and sex. HLA class I and class II types, where available, came from metadata supplied by the sample provider rather than from assay-based typing. Points the paper makes about the study in general: Clinical and demographic metadata were provided uncurated, with the amount varying by source and participant.

The CDR3 numbers 18 residues from cysteine through phenylalanine. Here the CDR3 DNA is all that survives: 54 bases in frame from base 1. CDR1 and CDR2 (MNHNY, SVGAGI) derive from the germline V gene (reference sequence). V is pruned by 5 bases and J by 0 bases, leaving 11 bases of the junction without a gene match. The immunoSEQ Assay, a bias-controlled multiplex PCR, was used to amplify TCRbeta CDR3 regions from genomic DNA. In the paper's pipeline: The number of nucleated cells in each sample was estimated from the amplification of reference gene primers within the assay. Sequence reads were collapsed and filtered to measure the absolute abundance of every unique TCRbeta CDR3 rearrangement. For each sample, productive Simpson clonality was calculated by taking the square root of Simpson's diversity index across productive rearrangements. Imported from immuneACCESS, the table was reduced by TCRdb to in-frame sequences with V and J called. These copies leave out some clones; in studies compared against another copy, an unresolved V gene accounts for under half, and the cause of the remainder is not known. The DNA was the basis for D and trimming; V, J and clone size are from that table. For this sample there are just over 35,000 clones; over 75% appear just once. Of the sample, about 40% falls within the top ten clones.

Collaborating institutions collected whole blood in K2EDTA tubes following their own protocols. Collaborator samples were shipped for TCRbeta analysis as frozen whole blood, isolated PBMCs, or DNA extracted from either sample type. Notes on this clone: This clone's antigen is unknown. Per-nucleotide qualities are absent, and no much larger clonotype sits a single base away.

Recombination joined TRBV6-6 with TRBJ2-3, with 10 junctional bases fitting TRBD1. This clonotype was sampled from a human donor in a cohort sampled during active or convalescent COVID-19. The donor label of this sample is uncertain. Sequenced material: peripheral blood. CDR3 reads: CASSRGQGIRISTDTQYF. The sequenced DNA: TGTGCCAGCAGTCGGGGACAGGGGATAAGAATTAGCACAGATACGCAGTATTTT.